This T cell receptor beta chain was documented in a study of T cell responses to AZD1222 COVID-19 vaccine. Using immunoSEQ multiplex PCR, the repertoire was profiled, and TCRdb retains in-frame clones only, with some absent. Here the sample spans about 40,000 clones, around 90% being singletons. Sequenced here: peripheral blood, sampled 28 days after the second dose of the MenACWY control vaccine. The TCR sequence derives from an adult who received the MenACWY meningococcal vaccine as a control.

The CDR3 DNA sequence: TGTGCCTGGACCCGCGGGAGAGCCGAGCAGTACTTC. As protein: CAWTRGRAEQYF. J is TRBJ2-7 and V is TRBV30; 7 bases agree with TRBD2. Trimming removed 4 bases from V and 6 bases from J; junction bases left unmatched: 6. Germline V gene sequence: CDR1 GTSNPN, CDR2 SVGIG (reference sequence). The CDR3 spans 12 residues. Combining the CDR3 with reference TRBV30 and TRBJ2-7 gives the whole variable domain SQTIHQWPATLVQPVGSPLSLECTVEGTSNPNLYWYRQAAGRGLQLLFYSVGIGQISSEVPQNLSASRPQDRQFILSSKKLLLSDSGFYLCAWTRGRAEQYFGPGTRLTVT.